The 11 T cell receptor beta chains presented below share a single source sample, sequenced in a study of beta chain features in type 1 diabetes (dated by TCRdb to the late 2010s). Study-wide conclusions, independent of this receptor: A moderate but significant shortening of TCRB CDR3 length was observed in type 1 diabetes patients in all four CD4+ subsets.

Libraries were prepared through the immunoSEQ multiplex PCR assay. All of the isolated RNA was reverse transcribed with the High Capacity cDNA Reverse Transcription Kit, so expressed TCRB transcripts were sequenced. Held by TCRdb, this immuneACCESS table contains in-frame sequences only and omits some clones. Under half of the omission traces to an unresolved V gene where checked; the cause of the rest is unknown. A total of a few hundred thousand clones appear in this sample, approximately 14% of them only once. The ten biggest clones cover 0.015% to 0.02% of the sample. Their antigens are not known. Sequencing was carried out using naive CD4+ T cells from blood. In light of the paper, this sample's cell subset or site label describes: true naive CD4+ T cells. Receptors originate from a man aged 30 to 39 with type 1 diabetes.

This clone was counted only a few times. The chain employs TRBV19 and TRBJ2-1, with D hard to call. CDR3 length: 12 residues. With 5 bases removed from V and 11 bases from J, the gap between germline ends came to 13 bases. CDR1 and CDR2 (germline): LNHDA, SQIVND (reference sequence). The CDR3 spells CASSSTRHQQFF. In DNA form, the CDR3 reads TGTGCCAGTAGTTCAACGCGGCACCAGCAGTTCTTC. The whole variable domain, filled in from reference TRBV19 and TRBJ2-1, reads DGGITQSPKYLFRKEGQNVTLSCEQNLNHDAMYWYRQDPGQGLRLIYYSQIVNDFQKGDIAEGYSVSREKKESFPLTVTSAQKNPTAFYLCASSSTRHQQFFGPGTRLTVL.

CDR3 amino acids: CASSSFAGVTEQFF. CDR3 DNA sequence: TGTGCCAGCAGTTCCTTTGCCGGGGTCACTGAGCAGTTCTTC. The chain is built from TRBV6-5 and TRBJ2-1; D possibly corresponds to TRBD2 (5 bases). The CDR3 is 14 amino acids. Germline CDR1 MNHEY, CDR2 SVGAGI. V was trimmed by 4 bases and J by 9 bases, leaving 16 bases between them.

This clone has only a few counts. The chain's CDR3 is CASSTRLAGAETQYF. DNA of the CDR3: TGCGCCAGCAGCACCCGGCTAGCGGGAGCAGAGACCCAGTACTTC. The V and J genes are TRBV5-1 and TRBJ2-5; 10 nucleotides align to TRBD2. CDR3 size: 15 residues. V shed 4 bases, J shed 4 bases, and the junction held 7 bases outside the gene matches. Germline CDR1 reads SGHRS; CDR2 reads YFSETQ.

Details on this clone: The sample has other DNA sequences that encode this CDR3 too. This sequence joins TRBV28 and TRBJ1-5; the D gene is possibly TRBD1 (5 bases). The CDR3 is 12 amino acids. V lost 8 bases to trimming and J lost 4 bases, with 9 bases between them. The germline V gene has CDR1 MDHEN and CDR2 SYDVKM. The DNA for the CDR3 is TGTGCCAGCTCCGGGGGGAATCAGCCCCAGCATTTT. This codes for CASSGGNQPQHF. Drawing the rest from reference TRBV28 and TRBJ1-5, the complete variable domain is DVKVTQSSRYLVKRTGEKVFLECVQDMDHENMFWYRQDPGLGLRLIYFSYDVKMKEKGDIPEGYSVSREKKERFSLILESASTNQTSMYLCASSGGNQPQHFGDGTRLSIL.

The chain employs TRBV5-1 and TRBJ2-1, with a weak D call TRBD2 (6 bases). Germline CDR1 reads SGHRS; CDR2 reads YFSETQ. V dropped 0 bases and J dropped 8 bases, with 9 bases sitting between them. The CDR3 has 13 residues. CDR3 nucleotide sequence: TGCGCCAGCAGCTTGGTGGCTAGCGATGAGCAGTTCTTC. The encoded protein is CASSLVASDEQFF.

The chain combines TRBV5-1 with TRBJ2-1, with 9 nucleotides matching TRBD2. CDR3 length: 15 amino acids. The V segment lost 0 bases and the J segment 8 bases; nucleotides outside the gene matches: 6. Germline CDR1 SGHRS, CDR2 YFSETQ. CDR3 DNA sequence: TGCGCCAGCAGCTTGGTTAGCGGGAGTACCCATGAGCAGTTCTTC. It yields the protein CASSLVSGSTHEQFF.

A few counts support this clone. The rearrangement links TRBV7-2 to TRBJ2-2; 7 nucleotides align to TRBD2. J gave up 7 bases and V 1 base, and 9 bases lay outside the gene matches. The CDR3 spans 16 residues. The germline gives CDR1 SGHTA, CDR2 FQGNSA. The CDR3, as DNA: TGTGCCAGCAGCTTAGGAGGCGGGAGTATTAACGGGGAGCTGTTTTTT. It encodes CASSLGGGSINGELFF.

The V gene is TRBV29-1, the J gene TRBJ2-3; no reliable D call. The CDR3 is made up of 13 amino acids. Per germline, CDR1 SQVTM and CDR2 ANQGSEA. Trimming stripped 6 bases from V and 1 base from J, with 11 bases between. The DNA for the CDR3 is TGCAGCGTCCTCTCTTCAGGCACAGATACGCAGTATTTT. Protein product: CSVLSSGTDTQYF.

The V call is TRBV9, the J call TRBJ2-1; D is ambiguous. Trimming pared 0 bases from V and 0 bases from J, leaving 7 bases between. The germline gives CDR1 SGDLS, CDR2 YYNGEE. This CDR3 contains 15 residues. The CDR3 nucleotides read TGTGCCAGCAGCGTAGGAGTAAGCTCCTACAATGAGCAGTTCTTC. It yields the protein CASSVGVSSYNEQFF.

The J gene is TRBJ2-4, the V gene TRBV15; 13 nucleotides agree with TRBD2. The CDR3 consists of 17 residues. The ends lost 5 bases at V and 2 bases at J; junction bases unmatched: 6. The V gene's germline CDR1 is LNHNV and CDR2 YYDKDF (reference sequence). The chain's CDR3 is CATSFRGTSGTKNIQYF. CDR3 bases: TGTGCCACCAGCTTTCGCGGGACTAGCGGGACCAAAAACATTCAGTACTTC.

V and J are TRBV4-2 and TRBJ2-3; TRBD2 agrees at 7 bases. The V segment lost 5 bases and the J segment 6 bases; nucleotides outside the gene matches: 5. The CDR3 covers 13 residues. The germline CDR1 and CDR2 sequences are LGHNA and YNFKEQ. CDR3 residues: CASSDYGRDTQYF. The CDR3, as DNA: TGTGCCAGCAGCGACTACGGGAGGGATACGCAGTATTTT.